Listed here is a single T cell receptor (beta chain). The sample comes from a study of shared clonotypes between healthy human individuals. Here immunoSEQ multiplex PCR was the method, and the copy in TCRdb shows in-frame clones only, minus some. The sample has fewer than 1 million clones, roughly 96% seen once. CD45RO-negative cells were positively selected for CCR7, leaving out terminally differentiated effector memory CD45RA+ cells. CDR3 length: 15 amino acids. Germline CDR1 and CDR2: SNHLY and FYNNEI. With 8 bases removed from V and 8 bases from J, the gap between germline ends came to 22 bases. Sequences were obtained from naive CD8+ T cells sorted from blood. The clonotype originates from a man aged 25-40 years in good health. V usage is TRBV2 and J usage is TRBJ2-1; D gene ambiguous. Written as DNA, the CDR3 is TGTGCCAGCCTCAAGCCGGGTCCAATGGTCGATGAGCAGTTCTTC. This gives the protein CASLKPGPMVDEQFF.